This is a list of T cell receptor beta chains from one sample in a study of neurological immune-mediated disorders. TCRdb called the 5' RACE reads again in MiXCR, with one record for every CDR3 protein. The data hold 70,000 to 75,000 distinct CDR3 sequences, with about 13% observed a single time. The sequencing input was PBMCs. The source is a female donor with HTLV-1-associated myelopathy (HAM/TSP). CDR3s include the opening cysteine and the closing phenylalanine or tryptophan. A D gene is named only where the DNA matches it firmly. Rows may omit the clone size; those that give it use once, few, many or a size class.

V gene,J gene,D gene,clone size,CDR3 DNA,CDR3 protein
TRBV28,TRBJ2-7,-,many,TGTGCCAGCAGCCAGGACAGAGAGCAGTACTTC,CASSQDREQYF
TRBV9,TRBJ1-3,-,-,TGCGCCAGCAGCGTAGTGGTTACCGGAAACACCATATATTTT,CASSVVVTGNTIYF
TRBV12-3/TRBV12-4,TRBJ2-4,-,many,TGTGCCAGCAGTGGCCGTTGGCAGTTGGGAAACATTCAGTACTTC,CASSGRWQLGNIQYF
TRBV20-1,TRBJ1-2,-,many,TGCAGTGCAGGAGGGGTCCTCCGGAGAGGCTACACCTTC,CSAGGVLRRGYTF
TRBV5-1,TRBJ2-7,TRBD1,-,TGCGCCAGCAGCTTGGGCTCGTCAACAGGGGGCAAGGACGAGCAGTACTTC,CASSLGSSTGGKDEQYF
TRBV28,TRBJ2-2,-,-,TGTGCCAGCAGCCTACGGGGTTGGACCGTGGAGCTGTTTTTT,CASSLRGWTVELFF
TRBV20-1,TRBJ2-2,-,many,TGCAGTGCTAGTTGGGTGGATACCGGGGAGCTGTTTTTT,CSASWVDTGELFF
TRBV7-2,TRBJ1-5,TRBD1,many,TGTGCCAGCAGCCTACCAGGGGGCTGGAATCAGCCCCAGCATTTT,CASSLPGGWNQPQHF
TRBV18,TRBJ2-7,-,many,TGTGCCAGCTCACCAGGCGTCCACGAGCAGTACTTC,CASSPGVHEQYF
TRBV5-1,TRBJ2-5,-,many,TGCGCCAGCAGCTTGGCGGCCCGCCTGGAGACCCAGTACTTC,CASSLAARLETQYF
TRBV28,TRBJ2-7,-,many,TGTGCCAGCAGTTTAAGAGGGCTATCCTACGAGCAGTACTTC,CASSLRGLSYEQYF